Listed below are T cell receptor beta chains from one sample, sequenced in a study of shared T cell receptors in the human thymus. This table comes from immunoSEQ multiplex PCR, and its TCRdb copy is limited to in-frame clones, with some not included. The sample shows roughly 68,000 clones, 90% to 95% of them seen only once. Material for sequencing was thymocytes. The origin of the receptors is a human donor. Each CDR3 is given with its conserved first and last residue. A D gene is named only where the DNA matches it firmly. Rows may omit the clone size; those that give it use once, few, many or a size class.

clone_size	v_call	j_call	d_call	cdr3_nt	cdr3_aa
-	TRBV27	TRBJ2-1	-	TGTGCCAGCAGACTATACCCCAGCGGTAATGGCCAGCCCCAAAAGTACAATGAGCAGTTCTTC	CASRLYPSGNGQPQKYNEQFF
-	TRBV27	TRBJ1-2	-	TGTGCCAGCAGTTTATCACAAGGCCCACATGGCTACACCTTC	CASSLSQGPHGYTF
-	TRBV18	TRBJ1-2	-	TGTGCCAGCTCACCTGTCACAGAGGCGGCTTATGGCTACACCTTC	CASSPVTEAAYGYTF
-	TRBV4-3	TRBJ1-4	-	TGCGCCAGCAGCCAAGAAGGCCCGGCAGCAACTAATGAAAAACTGTTTTTT	CASSQEGPAATNEKLFF
-	TRBV4-1	TRBJ2-3	-	TGCGCCAGCAGCCAAGGACTGTTCAGAGGTTTTTCAGATACGCAGTATTTT	CASSQGLFRGFSDTQYF
once	TRBV4-2	TRBJ2-2	-	TGTGCCAGCAGCCAAGCAACGGTGGGCACCGGGGAGCTGTTTTTT	CASSQATVGTGELFF
-	TRBV12-5	TRBJ1-6	TRBD1	TGTGCTAGTGGTTTGGTGGACAGGGATAATTCACCCCTCCACTTT	CASGLVDRDNSPLHF
-	TRBV28	TRBJ1-6	-	TGTGCCAGCAGGTTCGCAGGGGAGTCCTATAATTCACCCCTCCACTTT	CASRFAGESYNSPLHF
-	TRBV5-6	TRBJ2-1	-	TGTGCCAGCAGCTTGGACTTTCACAATGAGCAGTTCTTC	CASSLDFHNEQFF
-	TRBV7-4	TRBJ1-6	TRBD1	TGTGCCAGCAGCTTATTGTCAGGGGGGATGAATTCACCCCTCCACTTT	CASSLLSGGMNSPLHF
-	TRBV5-1	TRBJ2-1	TRBD2	TGCGCCAGCAGCTTGGTGTTAGCGGGGGGTTATGAGCAGTTCTTC	CASSLVLAGGYEQFF
-	TRBV10-3	TRBJ2-3	TRBD2	TGTGCCATCAGTGAGAGGTTAGCGGGGGGTACCAGCACAGATACGCAGTATTTT	CAISERLAGGTSTDTQYF
once	TRBV4-1	TRBJ2-7	-	TGCGCCAGCAGCCACTCTAGGTTCGGCCACGAGCAGTACTTC	CASSHSRFGHEQYF
-	TRBV14	TRBJ2-5	TRBD2	TGTGCCAGCAGCCAACTTGGGACTAGCGGGGTTGAGACCCAGTACTTC	CASSQLGTSGVETQYF
-	TRBV10-1	TRBJ1-4	-	TGCGCCAGAAGGACACGTATTAATGAAAAACTGTTTTTT	CARRTRINEKLFF
few	TRBV19	TRBJ2-7	-	TGTGCCAGTAGTTCCGCCGACAGGCCTGAACCCTACGAGCAGTACTTC	CASSSADRPEPYEQYF
-	TRBV11-1	TRBJ2-7	TRBD2	TGTGCCAGCAGCTCGATGGGGACTAGCGGGGGGTTCTCCTACGAGCAGTACTTC	CASSSMGTSGGFSYEQYF
-	TRBV6-5	TRBJ2-5	-	TGTGCCAGCAGTTACTCGACCAAGAAAGAGACCCAGTACTTC	CASSYSTKKETQYF
-	TRBV7-2	TRBJ1-1	-	TGTGCCAGCAGCTTAGACGTGCGGCGGACTGAAGCTTTCTTT	CASSLDVRRTEAFF
-	TRBV5-6	TRBJ2-7	-	TGTGCCAGCAGCACTAACAGGGTGGGGGAGCAGTACTTC	CASSTNRVGEQYF
-	TRBV6-5	TRBJ2-5	-	TGTGCCAGCCAGGCCCAAGAGACCCAGTACTTC	CASQAQETQYF
-	TRBV28	TRBJ2-7	-	TGTGCCAGGGCCCTAACTTGGAGTCCCTACGAGCAGTACTTC	CARALTWSPYEQYF
-	TRBV10-2	TRBJ1-3	TRBD1	TGCGCCAGCATTGCCCCGGTGACAGGGAACTCTGGAAACACCATATATTTT	CASIAPVTGNSGNTIYF
-	TRBV13	TRBJ2-2	TRBD2	TGTGCCAGCAGCTTAAGTCCGGGAGGTGGCACCGGGGAGCTGTTTTTT	CASSLSPGGGTGELFF
-	TRBV9	TRBJ2-7	TRBD1	TGTGCCAGCAGCTCCCGGACAGGGAGCTCCTACGAGCAGTACTTC	CASSSRTGSSYEQYF